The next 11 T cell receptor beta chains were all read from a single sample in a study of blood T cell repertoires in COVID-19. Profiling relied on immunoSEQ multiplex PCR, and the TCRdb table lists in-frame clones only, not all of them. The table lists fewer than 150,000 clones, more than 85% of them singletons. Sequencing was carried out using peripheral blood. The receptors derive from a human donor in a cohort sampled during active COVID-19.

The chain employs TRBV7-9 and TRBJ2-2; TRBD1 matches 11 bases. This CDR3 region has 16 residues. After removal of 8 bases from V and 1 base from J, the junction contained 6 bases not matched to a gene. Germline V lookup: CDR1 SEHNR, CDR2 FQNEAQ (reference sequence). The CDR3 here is CASLKGTGGNTGELFF. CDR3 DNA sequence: TGTGCCAGCTTGAAGGGGACAGGGGGGAACACCGGGGAGCTGTTTTTT.

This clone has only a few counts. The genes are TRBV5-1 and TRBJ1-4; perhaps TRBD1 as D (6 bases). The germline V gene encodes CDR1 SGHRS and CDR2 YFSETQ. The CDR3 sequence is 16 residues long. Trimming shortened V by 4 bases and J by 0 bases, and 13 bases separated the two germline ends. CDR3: CASSPLGATTNEKLFF. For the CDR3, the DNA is TGCGCCAGCAGCCCCTTGGGGGCCACAACTAATGAAAAACTGTTTTTT.

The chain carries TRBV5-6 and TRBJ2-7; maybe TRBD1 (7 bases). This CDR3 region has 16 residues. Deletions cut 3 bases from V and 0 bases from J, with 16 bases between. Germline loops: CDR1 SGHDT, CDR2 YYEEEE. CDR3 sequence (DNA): TGTGCCAGCAGCTCCCCAGGGGGGACTCGCTCCTACGAGCAGTACTTC. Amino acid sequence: CASSSPGGTRSYEQYF.

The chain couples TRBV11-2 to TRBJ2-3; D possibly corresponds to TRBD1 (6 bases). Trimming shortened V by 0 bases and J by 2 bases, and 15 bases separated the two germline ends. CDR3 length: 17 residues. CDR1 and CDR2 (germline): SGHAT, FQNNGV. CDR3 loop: CASSLDLAGVSTDTQYF. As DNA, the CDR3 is TGTGCCAGCAGCTTAGATCTGGCAGGGGTCTCCACAGATACGCAGTATTTT.

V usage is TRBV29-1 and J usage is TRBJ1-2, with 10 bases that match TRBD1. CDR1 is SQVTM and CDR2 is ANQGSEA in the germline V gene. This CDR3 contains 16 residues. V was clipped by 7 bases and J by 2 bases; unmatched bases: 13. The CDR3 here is CSATAAGTGENYGYTF. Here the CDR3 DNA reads TGCAGCGCCACCGCGGCCGGGACAGGGGAGAACTATGGCTACACCTTC. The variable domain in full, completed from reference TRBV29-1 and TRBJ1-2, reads SAVISQKPSRDICQRGTSLTIQCQVDSQVTMMFWYRQQPGQSLTLIATANQGSEATYESGFVIDKFPISRPNLTFSTLTVSNMSPEDSSIYLCSATAAGTGENYGYTFGSGTRLTVV.

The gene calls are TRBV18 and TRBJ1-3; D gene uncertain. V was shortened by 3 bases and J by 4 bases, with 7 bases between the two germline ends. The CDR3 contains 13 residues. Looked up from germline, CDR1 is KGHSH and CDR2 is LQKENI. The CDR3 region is CASSPEEGNTIYF. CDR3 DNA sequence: TGTGCCAGCTCACCCGAGGAGGGAAACACCATATATTTT.

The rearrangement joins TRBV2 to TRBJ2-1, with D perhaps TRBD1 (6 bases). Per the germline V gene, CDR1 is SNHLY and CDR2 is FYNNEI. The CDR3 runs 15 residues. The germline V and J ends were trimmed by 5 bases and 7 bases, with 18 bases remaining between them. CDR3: CASSNMQGIRNEQFF. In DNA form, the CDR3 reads TGTGCCAGCAGTAATATGCAGGGGATTAGGAATGAGCAGTTCTTC.

The CDR3 reads CASSYNLGQLTYEQYF. The CDR3 DNA is TGTGCCAGCAGTTACAACTTGGGACAGCTAACCTACGAGCAGTACTTC. The chain recombines TRBV6-5 with TRBJ2-7; TRBD1 aligns across 7 bases. The CDR3 is made up of 16 amino acids. After removal of 2 bases from V and 2 bases from J, the junction contained 9 bases not matched to a gene. Germline V gene lookup returns CDR1 MNHEY and CDR2 SVGAGI.

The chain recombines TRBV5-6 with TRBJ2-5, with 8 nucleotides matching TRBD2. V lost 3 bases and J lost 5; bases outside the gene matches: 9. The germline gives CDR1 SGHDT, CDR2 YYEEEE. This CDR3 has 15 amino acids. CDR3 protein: CASSSKRGTGETQYF. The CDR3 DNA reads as TGTGCCAGCAGCTCGAAGCGGGGGACGGGCGAGACCCAGTACTTC.

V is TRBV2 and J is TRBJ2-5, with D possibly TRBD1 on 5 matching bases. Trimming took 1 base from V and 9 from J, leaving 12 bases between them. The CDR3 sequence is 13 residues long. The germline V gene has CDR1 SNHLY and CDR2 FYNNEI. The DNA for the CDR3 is TGTGCCAGCAGTGAAGTTTGGGGCGAAGCCCAGTACTTC. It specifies CASSEVWGEAQYF.

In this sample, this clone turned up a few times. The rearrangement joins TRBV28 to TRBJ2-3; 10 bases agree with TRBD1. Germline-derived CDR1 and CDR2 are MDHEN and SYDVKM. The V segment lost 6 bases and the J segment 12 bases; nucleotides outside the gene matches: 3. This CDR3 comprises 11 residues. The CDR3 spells CASRGQGIQYF. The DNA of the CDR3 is TGTGCCAGCAGGGGACAGGGGATTCAGTATTTT.